Below, 16 T cell receptor beta chains from the same sample are listed, as sequenced in a study of cytomegalovirus exposure and HLA in healthy donors. This PCR relied on a set of 60 Vbeta primers and 13 Jbeta primers. The data were produced by immunoSEQ multiplex PCR, yet TCRdb's version contains in-frame clones alone and is incomplete. The table includes some 170,000 clones, 75% to 85% detected once. Sequencing was performed on PBMCs. The source is a woman aged 45-65 years in good health and CMV-seronegative.

The rearrangement joins TRBV27 to TRBJ2-7, with D possibly being TRBD1 (6 bases). V dropped 0 bases and J dropped 5 bases, with 14 bases sitting between them. This CDR3 has 15 amino acids. Germline lookup yields CDR1 MNHEY and CDR2 SMNVEV (reference sequence). CDR3 region: CASSLSGGFTDEQYF. CDR3 DNA: TGTGCCAGCAGTTTATCAGGGGGTTTTACAGACGAGCAGTACTTC.

V gene TRBV11-2 combines with J gene TRBJ1-3; 7 bases match TRBD1. The germline gives CDR1 SGHAT, CDR2 FQNNGV. The CDR3 covers 16 residues. V was clipped by 1 base and J by 1 base; unmatched bases: 4. CDR3 protein: CASSLGAGGSGNTIYF. The CDR3 DNA is TGTGCCAGCAGCTTAGGAGCAGGGGGTTCTGGAAACACCATATATTTT.

This chain joins TRBV9 and TRBJ2-1, with 10 bases matching TRBD2. Germline trimming cut 4 bases from V and 10 bases from J; bases unmatched to any gene: 11. Germline V lookup: CDR1 SGDLS, CDR2 YYNGEE. There are 15 residues in the CDR3. CDR3 bases: TGTGCCAGCAGCTCAGGGGTGAGCGGGAGGGACGAGCAGTTCTTC. It yields the protein CASSSGVSGRDEQFF.

The chain recombines TRBV5-4 with TRBJ2-1, with D possibly being TRBD2 (5 bases). Germline loops: CDR1 SGHNT, CDR2 YYREEE (reference sequence). This CDR3 contains 13 residues. Trimming stripped 0 bases from V and 9 bases from J, with 10 bases between. As DNA, the CDR3 is TGTGCCAGCAGCTTGGTCCAGCGGAGTGAGCAGTTCTTC. Translated, it gives CASSLVQRSEQFF.

V and J are TRBV7-2 and TRBJ1-2; D is unresolved. The CDR3 covers 14 residues. Trimming left V 5 bases short and J 8 bases short, with 18 bases between. Germline V gene data show CDR1 as SGHTA and CDR2 as FQGNSA. DNA of the CDR3: TGTGCCAGCAGCACCCTGGGCGAGGGTGGAGGCTACACCTTC. It specifies CASSTLGEGGGYTF.

The chain joins TRBV21-1 to TRBJ2-1; the table gives TRBD2 as D, unverified against the DNA. TRBV21-1 is recorded as a pseudogene. The CDR3 runs 16 residues. The CDR3 is CASSKLVTSGGNEQFF. The CDR3 nucleotides read TGTGCCAGCAGCAAATTAGTGACTAGCGGGGGAAATGAGCAGTTCTTC.

This clone was seen a single time. The chain links TRBV6-5 to TRBJ1-2; 7 nucleotides align to TRBD1. Trimming at V came to 2 bases and at J to 6 bases, leaving 3 bases not matched to a gene. The CDR3 contains 13 residues. Germline-derived CDR1 and CDR2 are MNHEY and SVGAGI. This chain's CDR3 is CASSYKTGNGYTF. In DNA form, the CDR3 reads TGTGCCAGCAGTTACAAGACAGGGAATGGCTACACCTTC.

The gene calls are TRBV29-1 and TRBJ1-2; D is undetermined. Trimming cost V 3 bases and J 8 bases, with 16 bases left between them. The germline V gene encodes CDR1 SQVTM and CDR2 ANQGSEA. The CDR3 has 13 amino acids. CDR3 in amino acids: CSVDGVGGSGYTF. For the CDR3, the DNA is TGCAGCGTTGACGGGGTGGGCGGATCGGGCTACACCTTC.

The genes are TRBV7-9 and TRBJ1-1; a possible D gene is TRBD1 (6 bases). With 5 bases removed from V and 6 bases from J, the gap between germline ends came to 13 bases. The V gene's germline CDR1 is SEHNR and CDR2 FQNEAQ (reference sequence). The CDR3 has 13 residues. CDR3 protein: CASSGTRGAEAFF. The CDR3 DNA is TGTGCCAGCAGCGGAACCAGGGGAGCTGAAGCTTTCTTT.

The gene calls are TRBV5-1 and TRBJ1-2; 8 bases line up with TRBD1. This CDR3 contains 14 residues. CDR1 is SGHRS and CDR2 is YFSETQ in the germline V gene. V shed 4 bases, J shed 6 bases, and the junction held 8 bases outside the gene matches. The CDR3 is CASSQQGGIDGYTF. As DNA, the CDR3 is TGCGCCAGCAGCCAACAGGGGGGGATCGATGGCTACACCTTC.

The chain combines TRBV4-3 with TRBJ1-2; 7 bases line up with TRBD1. Germline values: CDR1 LGHNA, CDR2 YSLEER. The CDR3 has 14 amino acids. V trimming: 3 bases; J trimming: 3 bases; junction bases outside the gene matches: 4. This CDR3 is CASSQGQQYYGYTF. In DNA form, the CDR3 reads TGCGCCAGCAGCCAGGGACAGCAATACTATGGCTACACCTTC.

The chain carries TRBV19 and TRBJ2-1, with D possibly TRBD1 on 5 matching bases. Trimming cost V 1 base and J 3 bases, with 10 bases left between them. The CDR3 extends over 15 amino acids. CDR1 is LNHDA, CDR2 SQIVND, per germline (reference sequence). CDR3 loop: CASSIGQTFYNEQFF. For the CDR3, the DNA is TGTGCCAGTAGTATAGGACAGACATTCTACAATGAGCAGTTCTTC.

As for this clone: Other DNA sequences from this sample encode an identical CDR3 as well. The chain couples TRBV4-3 to TRBJ2-3, with D possibly matching TRBD1 (7 bases). This CDR3 is 14 amino acids long. The germline V gene has CDR1 LGHNA and CDR2 YSLEER. Trimming pared 4 bases from V and 3 bases from J, leaving 11 bases between. The CDR3 spells CASSRAGGTDTQYF. The CDR3 region has the DNA TGCGCCAGCAGCCGGGCAGGGGGGACAGATACGCAGTATTTT.

This chain links TRBV10-2 with TRBJ1-1, with D possibly TRBD1 on 5 matching bases. In germline, CDR1 is WSHSY, CDR2 SAAADI. The CDR3 has 14 amino acids. Deletions cut 0 bases from V and 0 bases from J, with 5 bases between. As DNA, the CDR3 is TGCGCCAGCAGTGAGTCAGGGGTGAACACTGAAGCTTTCTTT. The encoded protein is CASSESGVNTEAFF.

V and J are TRBV6-5 and TRBJ1-3, with 7 bases matching TRBD1. J gave up 4 bases and V 4 bases, and 7 bases lay outside the gene matches. This CDR3 is built from 15 residues. Germline loops: CDR1 MNHEY, CDR2 SVGAGI. CDR3: CASSSPGGSGNTIYF. DNA of the CDR3: TGTGCCAGCAGTTCCCCAGGGGGGTCGGGAAACACCATATATTTT.

The chain employs TRBV29-1 and TRBJ2-1; D not resolved. The CDR3 has 11 residues. Between the trimmed V and J ends, which lost 7 bases and 6 bases, there was a span of 10 bases. From germline, CDR1 is SQVTM and CDR2 ANQGSEA. DNA for the CDR3: TGCAGCGCATACAGTGGCAATGAGCAGTTCTTC. It yields the protein CSAYSGNEQFF.